This TCR beta chain is from a study of T-cell reconstitution after alpha-beta-depleted transplantation in children. The germline V and J ends were trimmed by 3 bases and 0 bases, with 24 bases remaining between them. Germline CDR1 and CDR2: SGHRS and YFSETQ. The CDR3 has 19 residues. Unique molecular identifiers were incorporated when the TCRbeta library was constructed. TCRdb passed the PCR reads through MiXCR, listing each CDR3 protein once. Here the sample spans 300,000 or so distinct CDR3 sequences, about 10% being singletons. This clonotype has at least ten counts. The chain uses TRBV5-1 and TRBJ1-2; possible D gene TRBD1, 6 bases. The source is a human donor who donated a stem cell graft to a child with SCID. The sample consisted of PBMCs from the stem cell graft donor, taken from the stem cell graft. Here the CDR3 reads CASSSPEQGRSASNYGYTF. CDR3 coding DNA: TGCGCCAGCAGCTCGCCCGAACAGGGCCGGAGCGCTTCTAACTATGGCTACACCTTC.